Listed below are T cell receptor beta chains from one sample, sequenced in a study of blood T cell repertoires in COVID-19. Using immunoSEQ multiplex PCR, the repertoire was profiled, and TCRdb retains in-frame clones only, with some absent. The sample has about 95,000 clones; about nine tenths are singletons. Sample: peripheral blood. All receptors come from a man aged 60 to 69 with COVID-19, enrolled during active disease. The CDR3 runs from the conserved cysteine through the conserved F or W. A D gene is named only where the DNA matches it firmly. Clone size is given for some rows only: seen once, a few or many times, or a class if the clone is expanded.

>.|TRBV2|.|TRBJ1-1
TGTGCCAGCAGTGTGAGAAGGGGCGCTGAAGCTTTCTTT
CASSVRRGAEAFF
>.|TRBV12-2|few|TRBJ2-1
TGTGCAAGTCCCCACCCGTACAGGGTTTGGCAGTTCTTC
CASPHPYRVWQFF
>TRBD2|TRBV19|.|TRBJ2-5
TGTGCCAGTTCCGGGGCCTCGACAGGGTCTAGCGGGAGATGGGGGCAAGAGACCCAGTACTTC
CASSGASTGSSGRWGQETQYF
>.|TRBV4-3|few|TRBJ1-1
TGCGCCAGCAGGGAGGGGCGGGCGAGCACTGAAGCTTTCTTT
CASREGRASTEAFF
>.|TRBV24-1|.|TRBJ1-5
TGTGCCACCAGTGGATCAGGGGACCTCAATCAGCCCCAGCATTTT
CATSGSGDLNQPQHF
>TRBD1|TRBV4-3|.|TRBJ1-4
TGCGCCAGCAGCCAGCAGACAGGGATCGGGACTAATGAAAAACTGTTTTTT
CASSQQTGIGTNEKLFF
>.|TRBV13|.|TRBJ2-5
TGTGCCAGCAGCTTAGTGGTCAGGGGGGCAGAGACCCAGTACTTC
CASSLVVRGAETQYF
>TRBD2|TRBV30|.|TRBJ2-7
TGTGCCTGGAGTCCGCTGGTAGCGGGAGGCCAAGAAGAGCAGTACTTC
CAWSPLVAGGQEEQYF
>.|TRBV30|.|TRBJ1-2
TGTGCCTGGAGGCCCGGGAGAGACTATGGCTACACCTTC
CAWRPGRDYGYTF
>.|TRBV9|.|TRBJ2-4
TGTGCCAGCAGCGCCAGTGAAAACATTCAGTACTTC
CASSASENIQYF
>TRBD1|TRBV19|.|TRBJ1-5
TGTGCCAGTGTACAGGGGGCGAGCCAGCCCCAGCATTTT
CASVQGASQPQHF
>TRBD1|TRBV6-5|.|TRBJ1-1
TGTGCCAGCAGTCGGGCTACAGGGGTGGAAACTGAAGCTTTCTTT
CASSRATGVETEAFF
>.|TRBV27|.|TRBJ2-5
TGTGCCAGCAGTTTATCGAGGGTGGGAGAGACCCAGTACTTC
CASSLSRVGETQYF
>TRBD2|TRBV4-2|once|TRBJ2-5
TGTGCCAGCAGCCCGGGACTAGCGGGAGATGAGACCCAGTACTTC
CASSPGLAGDETQYF
>TRBD1|TRBV7-2|.|TRBJ1-1
TGTGCCAGCAGCTTAGGGACAGGGACCATGAACACTGAAGCTTTCTTT
CASSLGTGTMNTEAFF
>TRBD1|TRBV4-2|.|TRBJ1-1
TGTGCCAGCAGCCACACGGGACAGGGGTTGACTGAAGCTTTCTTT
CASSHTGQGLTEAFF
>TRBD2|TRBV2|.|TRBJ2-2
TGTGCCAGTTCTTTAGCGGGAGTTTCCACCGGGGAGCTGTTTTTT
CASSLAGVSTGELFF
>.|TRBV2|.|TRBJ1-5
TGTGCCAGCAGAACAGACAATTATAGCAATCAGCCCCAGCATTTT
CASRTDNYSNQPQHF
>TRBD2|TRBV4-2|once|TRBJ2-5
TGTGCCAGCAGCCTCAACCCACTAGCGGACCAAGAGACCCAGTACTTC
CASSLNPLADQETQYF
>TRBD1|TRBV30|.|TRBJ1-6
TGTGCCTGGAGTGTCAGGACAGGGGGCGAAAGTTCACCCCTCCACTTT
CAWSVRTGGESSPLHF
>TRBD2|TRBV2|.|TRBJ2-4
TGTGCCAGCAAGTCTAGCGGGAGGGCTGAGAACATTCAGTACTTC
CASKSSGRAENIQYF
>.|TRBV3-1/TRBV3-2|.|TRBJ2-7
TGTGCCAGCAGCCTGGACAGCTACGAGCAGTACTTC
CASSLDSYEQYF
>TRBD2|TRBV13|.|TRBJ2-7
TGTGCCAGCAGCCCAAGGTGGACTAGCGGGAGCCCCTACGAGCAGTACTTC
CASSPRWTSGSPYEQYF
>TRBD1|TRBV6-5|.|TRBJ1-4
TGTGCCAGCAGTCCGGACAGGGAGAATGAAAAACTGTTTTTT
CASSPDRENEKLFF
>.|TRBV24-1|.|TRBJ1-5
TGTGCCACCAGCGGCAAGGGGATTAGCAATCAGCCCCAGCATTTT
CATSGKGISNQPQHF
>TRBD1|TRBV5-4|.|TRBJ2-2
TGTGCCAGCAGCCCACAGCGCCGCACAGGGGGCAGGACCGGGGAGCTGTTTTTT
CASSPQRRTGGRTGELFF
>TRBD2|TRBV4-2|.|TRBJ2-2
TGTGCCAGCAGCCAGGCGGGACTATTTGTCGGGGAGCTGTTTTTT
CASSQAGLFVGELFF
>TRBD2|TRBV7-3|.|TRBJ2-1
TGTGCCAGCAGCTTGACTAGCGACTACAATGAGCAGTTCTTC
CASSLTSDYNEQFF
>.|TRBV7-9|.|TRBJ1-4
TGTGCCAGCAGCTTAGGGCGGCAGGGGAATGAAAAACTGTTTTTT
CASSLGRQGNEKLFF
>.|TRBV7-9|.|TRBJ2-2
TGTGCCAGCAGCCCCAGTCGGGTGCGGACAGCTTACACCGGGGAGCTGTTTTTT
CASSPSRVRTAYTGELFF
>.|TRBV7-8|.|TRBJ2-7
TGTGCCAGCAGCTTAGGGGCTAGCGTCGAGCAGTACTTC
CASSLGASVEQYF
>.|TRBV5-1|.|TRBJ1-2
TGCGCCAGCAGCCCCGGGGAAAACTATGGCTACACCTTC
CASSPGENYGYTF
>.|TRBV19|.|TRBJ1-1
TGTGCCAGTAGTACTCAGTCAGGGGACACTGAAGCTTTCTTT
CASSTQSGDTEAFF
>.|TRBV11-3|.|TRBJ2-7
TGTGCCAGCAGCTTAGATGGGGCATACGAGCAGTACTTC
CASSLDGAYEQYF
>TRBD1|TRBV7-3|.|TRBJ1-1
TGTGCCAGCAGCTTAGACAGGGGAAGGACTGAAGCTTTCTTT
CASSLDRGRTEAFF
>TRBD2|TRBV5-1|.|TRBJ2-1
TGCGCCAGCAGCTCCGGGACTAGCGGGAGGTATGAGCAGTTCTTC
CASSSGTSGRYEQFF
>TRBD1|TRBV18|.|TRBJ2-2
TGTGCCAGCTCCACCGGGACAGGGAACACCGGGGAGCTGTTTTTT
CASSTGTGNTGELFF
>TRBD1|TRBV9|.|TRBJ1-5
TGTGCCAGCGGCCCGACAGGGGACAATCAGCCCCAGCATTTT
CASGPTGDNQPQHF
>.|TRBV18|.|TRBJ1-5
TGTGCCAGCTCCCTACAGGGTTGGAATCAGCCCCAGCATTTT
CASSLQGWNQPQHF
>.|TRBV9|.|TRBJ2-1
TGTGCCAGCAGCCACGCTCGCCTTCGGGAGCCACACAATGAGCAGTTCTTC
CASSHARLREPHNEQFF
>.|TRBV10-3|.|TRBJ2-2
TGTGCCATCAGTGAGTCGACAGCAGTCAACACCGGGGAGCTGTTTTTT
CAISESTAVNTGELFF
>.|TRBV2|.|TRBJ1-2
TGTGCCAGCAGTGCAATTGGCTCCCAGGGGAACTATGGCTACACCTTC
CASSAIGSQGNYGYTF
>.|TRBV7-7|.|TRBJ2-3
TGTGCTAGCAGCTTATCCCCCGGAGGGAGAAGCACAGATACGCAGTATTTT
CASSLSPGGRSTDTQYF
>TRBD1|TRBV19|once|TRBJ1-5
TGTGCCAGTAGTATCCTGGGGACAGGGCGTCTCCAGCCCCAGCATTTT
CASSILGTGRLQPQHF
>.|TRBV5-1|.|TRBJ2-5
TGCGCCAGCAGGCAGTCTCCAGGATTGTCGGTAGAAGAGACCCAGTACTTC
CASRQSPGLSVEETQYF
>TRBD1|TRBV5-8|.|TRBJ2-7
TGTGCCAGCAGCCTAGGGACAGTCCCGGGGCGCGAGCAGTACTTC
CASSLGTVPGREQYF
>TRBD1|TRBV19|.|TRBJ1-5
TGTGCCAGTAGTACAACCGGGACAGGGGTGGGGGAAGGAAATCAGCCCCAGCATTTT
CASSTTGTGVGEGNQPQHF
>TRBD2|TRBV15|.|TRBJ2-1
TGTGCCACCAGCAGAGATAGGGGGACTAGCGGGAGCTACAATGAGCAGTTCTTC
CATSRDRGTSGSYNEQFF
>.|TRBV5-4|many|TRBJ1-1
TGTGCCAGCAGCACGGAACAGGGAAAAGCTTTCTTT
CASSTEQGKAFF
>TRBD1|TRBV19|.|TRBJ2-5
TGTGCCAGTAGCCAGGGACAGGACACACAAGAGACCCAGTACTTC
CASSQGQDTQETQYF
>TRBD1|TRBV18|.|TRBJ2-1
TGTGCCAGCTCACTCAGACAGGGGGCGGATGAGCAGTTCTTC
CASSLRQGADEQFF
>TRBD2|TRBV4-1|.|TRBJ2-7
TGCGCCAGCAGCCGGGGATTAGCGGGAGGGTCCTACGAGCAGTACTTC
CASSRGLAGGSYEQYF
>.|TRBV12-5|.|TRBJ1-1
TGTGCTAGTGCCAAACAGGGCGGACTGAGAGCTTTCTTT
CASAKQGGLRAFF
>.|TRBV3-1/TRBV3-2|few|TRBJ2-1
TGTGCTAGCGGCGGTCCCGGAGGTTCTACAAATGAGCAGTTCTTC
CASGGPGGSTNEQFF
>.|TRBV30|.|TRBJ1-2
TGTGCCTGGAGTGTCGCTACGGGAGATGGCTACACCTTC
CAWSVATGDGYTF
>.|TRBV11-3|.|TRBJ2-6
TGTGCCAGCAGCTTAGATAGCTCTGGGGCCAACGTCCTGACTTTC
CASSLDSSGANVLTF
>TRBD2|TRBV5-4|few|TRBJ2-3
TGTGCCAGCAGCTCGGGGACTAGCGGAGACCCCGGTACGCAGTATTTT
CASSSGTSGDPGTQYF
>TRBD2|TRBV9|once|TRBJ2-2
TGTGCCAGCAGCGTAGTTGGGCTAGCGGGAAGCGCGAACACCGGGGAGCTGTTTTTT
CASSVVGLAGSANTGELFF
>.|TRBV6-1|.|TRBJ1-2
TGTGCCAGCAGTGAAGGCCTGAGGGGCTACACCTTC
CASSEGLRGYTF